This entry lists 26 T cell receptor beta chains sequenced from one sample in a study of shared clonotypes between healthy human individuals. Assay: immunoSEQ multiplex PCR; the TCRdb copy retains only in-frame clones and omits some. The sample comprises some 1.1 million clones, 70% to 85% of which are singletons, and more than 0.85% rests with the top ten. The sequencing input was memory CD4+ T cells from PBMCs. Noted subset: CD45RA-negative fraction. Receptors were obtained from a man in his late teens or twenties in good health. Some clones in this sample may be carry-over from other donors' samples.

The chain combines TRBV7-9 with TRBJ2-1, with 8 bases that match TRBD1. Germline CDR1 SEHNR, CDR2 FQNEAQ (reference sequence). Losses at the gene ends were 10 bases for V and 5 bases for J; bases not matched to a gene: 10. The CDR3 length is 14 residues. The DNA of the CDR3 is TGTGCCACCGAGGACAGGGCGTTTAACAATGAGCAGTTCTTC. Translated, it gives CATEDRAFNNEQFF. Full variable domain (rest looked up from reference TRBV7-9 and TRBJ2-1): DTGVSQNPRHKITKRGQNVTFRCDPISEHNRLYWYRQTLGQGPEFLTYFQNEAQLEKSRLLSDRFSAERPKGSFSTLEIQRTEQGDSAMYLCATEDRAFNNEQFFGPGTRLTVL.

The chain combines TRBV4-3 with TRBJ2-6; 7 nucleotides match TRBD1. With V trimmed by 8 bases and J by 0 bases, 10 bases remained unmatched. This CDR3 is built from 17 residues. CDR1 LGHNA and CDR2 YSLEER come from the germline V gene. CDR3 DNA sequence: TGCGCCAGCCAAGAAAGGGGGCAGGCCTCTGGGGCCAACGTCCTGACTTTC. It translates to CASQERGQASGANVLTF.

This clone was observed a handful of times. V and J are TRBV10-3 and TRBJ2-7; 8 nucleotides match TRBD2. Germline CDR1 ENHRY, CDR2 SYGVKD. Losses at the gene ends were 3 bases for V and 0 bases for J; bases not matched to a gene: 4. This CDR3 is built from 15 residues. The CDR3 bases are TGTGCCATCAGTGAAGGTAGCGGGGCCTCCTACGAGCAGTACTTC. It codes for CAISEGSGASYEQYF.

The gene calls are TRBV18 and TRBJ1-3; D ambiguous. The V end lost 5 bases, the J end lost 0 bases, and 17 bases lay between the germline ends. This CDR3 contains 17 residues. CDR1 is KGHSH and CDR2 is LQKENI in the germline V gene. The CDR3 protein is CASSKGHRESSGNTIYF. The DNA of the CDR3 is TGTGCCAGCTCAAAAGGTCACAGAGAAAGCTCTGGAAACACCATATATTTT.

This rearrangement joins TRBV30 to TRBJ1-5, with 7 bases aligning to TRBD1. Trimming removed 0 bases from V and 9 bases from J; junction bases left unmatched: 8. The CDR3 consists of 14 residues. Per germline, CDR1 GTSNPN and CDR2 SVGIG (reference sequence). CDR3 protein: CAWSVGAGGAPQHF. The CDR3 nucleotides read TGTGCCTGGAGTGTAGGGGCAGGGGGAGCGCCCCAGCATTTT.

This rearrangement joins TRBV19 to TRBJ1-5; no clear D gene. This CDR3 comprises 13 residues. The V end lost 5 bases, the J end lost 5 bases, and 10 bases lay between the germline ends. CDR1 is LNHDA and CDR2 is SQIVND in the germline V gene (reference sequence). CDR3 sequence: CASSGVRDQPQHF. The DNA for the CDR3 is TGTGCCAGTAGTGGAGTCCGTGATCAGCCCCAGCATTTT.

The V and J genes are TRBV7-2 and TRBJ2-7; TRBD1 might be the D (6 bases). Deletions cut 5 bases from V and 6 bases from J, with 11 bases between. Germline V CDR1 and CDR2: SGHTA, FQGNSA. The CDR3 runs to 12 residues. CDR3 protein: CASSRQTGEQYF. The CDR3 coding sequence is TGTGCCAGCAGCCGCCAGACAGGCGAGCAGTACTTC.

This clone was observed once. This sequence joins TRBV5-1 and TRBJ2-3; D may correspond to TRBD1 or TRBD2 (5 bases each). Germline V gene sequence: CDR1 SGHRS, CDR2 YFSETQ. Between the trimmed V and J ends, which lost 3 bases and 3 bases, there was a span of 17 bases. There are 16 residues in the CDR3. The CDR3 reads CASSSSGTPGTDTQYF. The CDR3 DNA reads TGCGCCAGCAGCTCATCCGGGACCCCCGGGACAGATACGCAGTATTTT.

The chain carries TRBV7-6 and TRBJ1-1; tentatively, D is TRBD1 (6 bases). CDR3 length equals 13 residues. CDR1 is SGHVS and CDR2 is FNYEAQ in the germline V gene. Trimming left V 4 bases short and J 10 bases short, with 16 bases between. CDR3 sequence (DNA): TGTGCCAGCAGCTCAAGCCAGGAACAGGGAGCTTTCTTT. This gives the protein CASSSSQEQGAFF.

This rearrangement joins TRBV5-5 to TRBJ2-5; 10 bases are shared with TRBD1. V gave up 0 bases and J gave up 2 bases; unmatched junction bases: 4. Per the germline V gene, CDR1 is SGHKS and CDR2 is YYEKEE (reference sequence). The CDR3 loop spans 16 amino acids. The CDR3 spells CASSLGWTGGQETQYF. CDR3 nucleotide sequence: TGTGCCAGCAGCTTGGGGTGGACAGGGGGACAAGAGACCCAGTACTTC. Combining the CDR3 with reference TRBV5-5 and TRBJ2-5 gives the whole variable domain DAGVTQSPTHLIKTRGQQVTLRCSPISGHKSVSWYQQVLGQGPQFIFQYYEKEERGRGNFPDRFSARQFPNYSSELNVNALLLGDSALYLCASSLGWTGGQETQYFGPGTRLLVL.

This sequence joins TRBV4-2 and TRBJ2-1; TRBD2 aligns across 13 bases. This CDR3 region has 17 residues. Trimming removed 4 bases from V and 4 bases from J; junction bases left unmatched: 7. Germline V gene data show CDR1 as LGHNA and CDR2 as YNFKEQ. The CDR3 reads CASSPVELAGGYNEQFF. CDR3 nucleotide sequence: TGTGCCAGCAGCCCCGTCGAACTAGCGGGAGGGTACAATGAGCAGTTCTTC.

J is TRBJ1-5 and V is TRBV2, with D tentatively TRBD1 (6 bases). Germline V gene lookup returns CDR1 SNHLY and CDR2 FYNNEI. V lost 6 bases to trimming and J lost 6 bases, with 9 bases between them. CDR3 length: 12 amino acids. Written as DNA, the CDR3 is TGTGCCAGCAGCGCACAGGGTCAGCCCCAGCATTTT. Its protein product is CASSAQGQPQHF. Supplemented by reference TRBV2 and TRBJ1-5, the full variable domain reads EPEVTQTPSHQVTQMGQEVILRCVPISNHLYFYWYRQILGQKVEFLVSFYNNEISEKSEIFDDQFSVERPDGSNFTLKIRSTKLEDSAMYFCASSAQGQPQHFGDGTRLSIL.

This clone was seen just once. The chain combines TRBV5-1 with TRBJ2-7; D assignment may be TRBD1 or TRBD2 (5 bases each). The V end was cut by 3 bases, the J end by 6 bases, with 16 bases between. CDR1 is SGHRS, CDR2 YFSETQ, per germline. CDR3 length equals 14 residues. The CDR3 sequence: CASSSGTKGAEQYF. CDR3 coding DNA: TGCGCCAGCAGCTCCGGGACCAAAGGGGCCGAGCAGTACTTC. The full variable domain, with the rest looked up from reference TRBV5-1 and TRBJ2-7, is KAGVTQTPRYLIKTRGQQVTLSCSPISGHRSVSWYQQTPGQGLQFLFEYFSETQRNKGNFPGRFSGRQFSNSRSEMNVSTLELGDSALYLCASSSGTKGAEQYFGPGTRLTVT.

As regards this clone: Possible read error: a much larger clone is one base away. The genes are TRBV4-2 and TRBJ2-7; D ambiguous. The CDR3 contains 15 residues. Germline loops: CDR1 LGHNA, CDR2 YNFKEQ. CDR3 coding DNA: TGTACCAGCAGCCAGGCGGTTTACTCATCCTACGAGCAGTACTTC. Encoded protein: CTSSQAVYSSYEQYF.

Ten or more counts support this clone. J is TRBJ2-5 and V is TRBV6-1; D is ambiguous. Germline CDR1 reads MNHNS; CDR2 reads SASEGT. The germline V and J ends were trimmed by 6 bases and 5 bases, with 13 bases remaining between them. The CDR3 consists of 13 residues. The CDR3 DNA reads as TGTGCCAGCAGACTACCTTTGTGGGAGACCCAGTACTTC. Its translation is CASRLPLWETQYF.

The chain joins TRBV10-1 to TRBJ2-3; tentative D call: TRBD2 (6 bases). The CDR3 spans 14 residues. Trimming took off 8 bases at V and 2 bases at J, with 14 bases between the two ends. The germline V gene has CDR1 WNHNN and CDR2 SYGVQD (reference sequence). Written as DNA, the CDR3 is TGCGCCAGCTCCCGGGGCGGGACCACAGATACGCAGTATTTT. Translation gives CASSRGGTTDTQYF.

Written as DNA, the CDR3 is TGCGCCAGCACCGGTCCTGGCGGGATGAGCACAGATACGCAGTATTTT. This codes for CASTGPGGMSTDTQYF. The chain employs TRBV5-1 and TRBJ2-3; D might be TRBD2 (6 bases). Germline loops: CDR1 SGHRS, CDR2 YFSETQ. The CDR3 totals 16 residues. V gave up 6 bases and J gave up 0 bases, with 17 bases separating them.

A remark on this clone: The same CDR3 also results from other DNA sequences found in this sample. This chain connects TRBV5-1 to TRBJ2-2; the D is unclear. CDR3 length: 13 residues. The germline gives CDR1 SGHRS, CDR2 YFSETQ. V lost 0 bases and J lost 5, with 5 bases in between. The CDR3: CASSLGATGELFF. CDR3 nucleotides: TGCGCCAGCAGCTTGGGGGCGACCGGGGAGCTGTTTTTT.

Regarding this clone: A far larger clone is a single base away, which makes a read error likely. Other DNA sequences in this specimen translate into the identical CDR3. J is TRBJ1-5 and V is TRBV2, with 7 bases lining up with TRBD1. This CDR3 spans 14 amino acids. The germline V gene encodes CDR1 SNHLY and CDR2 FYNNEI. CDR3 residues: CASSEWDRNQPQHF. CDR3 coding DNA: TGTGCCAGCAGTGAATGGGACAGAAATCAGCCTCAGCATTTT. Together with reference TRBV2 and TRBJ1-5, the CDR3 gives the full variable domain: EPEVTQTPSHQVTQMGQEVILRCVPISNHLYFYWYRQILGQKVEFLVSFYNNEISEKSEIFDDQFSVERPDGSNFTLKIRSTKLEDSAMYFCASSEWDRNQPQHFGDGTRLSIL.

The CDR3 DNA follows: TGTGCCAGCAGTTATCCCGGGCCCAAAGTGGAGACCCAGTACTTC. This translates into CASSYPGPKVETQYF. The rearrangement uses TRBV2 and TRBJ2-5; the D is unclear. V was cut by 5 bases and J by 5 bases, with 18 bases left in between. The CDR3 runs to 15 residues. Germline V gene lookup returns CDR1 SNHLY and CDR2 FYNNEI.

The genes are TRBV15 and TRBJ2-5; no reliable D call. Germline V gene lookup returns CDR1 LNHNV and CDR2 YYDKDF (reference sequence). Trimming removed 1 base from V and 5 bases from J, with 14 bases in between. There are 15 residues in the CDR3. The CDR3 loop reads CATSRAGNQEETQYF. For the CDR3, the DNA is TGTGCCACCAGCAGAGCCGGTAATCAGGAGGAGACCCAGTACTTC.

The chain uses TRBV5-1 and TRBJ2-7; 7 bases match TRBD1. This CDR3 has 14 residues. Looked up from germline, CDR1 is SGHRS and CDR2 is YFSETQ. Trimming at V came to 4 bases and at J to 4 bases, leaving 8 bases not matched to a gene. The CDR3 protein is CASSATGTAYEQYF. For the CDR3, the DNA is TGCGCCAGCAGCGCAACAGGGACAGCTTACGAGCAGTACTTC.

The chain uses TRBV6-1 and TRBJ2-7; tentative D call: TRBD2 (5 bases). CDR3 length: 16 residues. Trimming pared 2 bases from V and 3 bases from J, leaving 17 bases between. CDR1 is MNHNS and CDR2 is SASEGT in the germline V gene. The CDR3 region has the DNA TGTGCCAGCAGTGAATTCGCGAGCGGAGAAAGCTACGAGCAGTACTTC. It is translated as CASSEFASGESYEQYF.

In its sample, this clone was seen many times. The sample has other DNA sequences that encode this CDR3 too. This chain joins TRBV28 and TRBJ2-1, with D uncertain. Trimming pared 0 bases from V and 6 bases from J, leaving 3 bases between. This CDR3 has 12 amino acids. Germline V gene lookup returns CDR1 MDHEN and CDR2 SYDVKM. The CDR3 loop is CASSLWGNEQFF. The CDR3 bases are TGTGCCAGCAGTTTATGGGGCAATGAGCAGTTCTTC.

This clone has only a few counts. This sequence joins TRBV11-2 and TRBJ2-7, with 8 bases identical to TRBD1. V lost 5 bases, J lost 4 bases, and 7 bases stayed unmatched. The CDR3 is 14 amino acids. Germline-derived CDR1 and CDR2 are SGHAT and FQNNGV. The DNA of the CDR3 is TGTGCCAGCAGCCTCCAGACAGGGGCATACGAGCAGTACTTC. Its protein product is CASSLQTGAYEQYF.

This clone was counted only a few times. The CDR3 region is CASSEIGQGIGYGYTF. The DNA for the CDR3 is TGCGCCAGCAGTGAAATCGGACAGGGCATCGGCTATGGCTACACCTTC. This chain connects TRBV10-2 to TRBJ1-2; TRBD1 agrees at 8 bases. The CDR3 runs 16 residues. V shed 3 bases, J shed 4 bases, and the junction held 10 bases outside the gene matches. Looked up from germline, CDR1 is WSHSY and CDR2 is SAAADI.